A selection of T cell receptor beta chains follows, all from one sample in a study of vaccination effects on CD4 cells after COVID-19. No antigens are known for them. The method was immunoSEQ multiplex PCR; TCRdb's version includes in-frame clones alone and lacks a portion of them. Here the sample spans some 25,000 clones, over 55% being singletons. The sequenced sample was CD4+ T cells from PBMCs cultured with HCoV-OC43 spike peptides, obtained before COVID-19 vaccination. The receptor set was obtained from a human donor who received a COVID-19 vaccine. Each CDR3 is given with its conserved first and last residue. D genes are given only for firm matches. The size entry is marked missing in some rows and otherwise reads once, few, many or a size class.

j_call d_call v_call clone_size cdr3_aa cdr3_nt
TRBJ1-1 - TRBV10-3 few CAIGENTEAFF TGTGCCATCGGGGAGAACACTGAAGCTTTCTTT
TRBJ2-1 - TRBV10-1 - CASSEWEEHNEQFF TGCGCCAGCAGTGAATGGGAGGAACACAATGAGCAGTTCTTC
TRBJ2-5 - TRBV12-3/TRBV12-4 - CASISWGQETQYF TGTGCCAGCATCTCGTGGGGGCAAGAGACCCAGTACTTC
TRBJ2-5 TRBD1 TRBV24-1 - CATSEGQGLQETQYF TGTGCCACCTCGGAGGGACAGGGCCTCCAAGAGACCCAGTACTTC
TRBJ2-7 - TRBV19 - CASSIGLGLNYEQYF TGTGCCAGTAGTATAGGTCTCGGACTCAACTACGAGCAGTACTTC
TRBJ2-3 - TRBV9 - CASSARGTPSTDTQYF TGTGCCAGCAGCGCAAGAGGGACTCCAAGCACAGATACGCAGTATTTT
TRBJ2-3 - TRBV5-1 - CASSPAVGRSTDTQYF TGCGCCAGCAGCCCGGCAGTTGGTCGGAGCACAGATACGCAGTATTTT
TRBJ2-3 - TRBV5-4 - CAISAGAGRDTQYF TGTGCCATTAGTGCGGGGGCCGGGCGAGATACGCAGTATTTT
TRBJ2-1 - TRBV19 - CAAASGGANGYNEQFF TGTGCCGCCGCTTCCGGAGGGGCCAATGGCTACAATGAGCAGTTCTTC
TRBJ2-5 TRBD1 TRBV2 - CASLRDSYQETQYF TGTGCCAGCCTCAGGGACAGTTACCAAGAGACCCAGTACTTC
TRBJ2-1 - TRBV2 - CASTPYNEQFF TGTGCCAGCACACCCTACAATGAGCAGTTCTTC
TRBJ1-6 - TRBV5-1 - CASSSTPGSSYNSPLHF TGCGCCAGCAGCTCAACCCCAGGGAGCTCCTATAATTCACCCCTCCACTTT
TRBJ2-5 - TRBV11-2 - CASSLMLTAAQETQYF TGTGCCAGCAGCTTAATGTTGACAGCCGCCCAAGAGACCCAGTACTTC
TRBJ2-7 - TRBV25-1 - CASSAASGYSYEQYF TGTGCCAGCAGTGCAGCCTCGGGATACTCCTACGAGCAGTACTTC
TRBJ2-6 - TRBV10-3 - CAAWGESGANVLTF TGTGCCGCGTGGGGGGAGTCTGGGGCCAACGTCCTGACTTTC
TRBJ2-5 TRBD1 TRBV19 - CASSMQGALETQYF TGTGCCAGTAGTATGCAGGGGGCTTTAGAGACCCAGTACTTC
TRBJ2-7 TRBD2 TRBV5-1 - CASSQPGLGANEQYF TGCGCCAGCAGCCAACCGGGACTAGGAGCAAACGAGCAGTACTTC
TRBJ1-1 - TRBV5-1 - CASSLETDMNTEAFF TGCGCCAGCAGCTTAGAAACAGACATGAACACTGAAGCTTTCTTT
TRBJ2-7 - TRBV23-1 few CASSLLYGEQYF TGCGCCAGCAGTCTTTTGTACGGCGAGCAGTACTTC
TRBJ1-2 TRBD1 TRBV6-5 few CASVETGLIFNGYTF TGTGCCAGCGTGGAGACAGGGCTGATCTTTAATGGCTACACCTTC
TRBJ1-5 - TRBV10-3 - CAISKGTDSNQPQHF TGTGCCATCAGTAAAGGGACCGATAGCAATCAGCCCCAGCATTTT
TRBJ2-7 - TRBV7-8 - CASSFARETYEQYF TGTGCCAGCAGCTTCGCTCGGGAAACATACGAGCAGTACTTC
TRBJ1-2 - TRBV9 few CASSVVSSGVNGYTF TGTGCCAGCAGCGTAGTGTCCTCGGGTGTGAATGGCTACACCTTC
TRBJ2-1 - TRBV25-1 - CASRPINAYNEQFF TGTGCCAGCCGTCCGATCAACGCCTACAATGAGCAGTTCTTC
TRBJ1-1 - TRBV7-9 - CASSLATLNTEAFF TGTGCCAGCAGCCTAGCGACACTGAACACTGAAGCTTTCTTT
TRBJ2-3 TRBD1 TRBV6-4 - CASSDSQGADTQYF TGTGCCAGCAGTGACTCACAGGGGGCAGATACGCAGTATTTT
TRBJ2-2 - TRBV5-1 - CASSLEAGFGGELFF TGCGCCAGCAGCTTGGAGGCAGGGTTTGGCGGGGAGCTGTTTTTT
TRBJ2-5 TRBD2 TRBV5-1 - CASSVLTSGGRETQYF TGCGCCAGCAGCGTTTTGACTAGCGGGGGCAGGGAGACCCAGTACTTC
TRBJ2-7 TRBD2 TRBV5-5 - CASSRSTSGTYEQYF TGTGCCAGCAGCCGTTCTACTAGCGGAACCTACGAGCAGTACTTC
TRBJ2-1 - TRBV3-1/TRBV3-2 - CASSQDRGRSYNEQFF TGTGCCAGCAGCCAAGACAGGGGGAGGTCCTACAATGAGCAGTTCTTC
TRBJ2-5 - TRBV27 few CASSFLGTETQYF TGTGCCAGCAGTTTTCTCGGAACGGAGACCCAGTACTTC
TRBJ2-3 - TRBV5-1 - CASSLVRPTDTQYF TGCGCCAGCAGCTTGGTTCGACCCACAGATACGCAGTATTTT
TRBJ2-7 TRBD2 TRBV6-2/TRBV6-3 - CASSYSIPTGLADEQYF TGTGCCAGCAGTTACTCGATTCCTACGGGACTAGCGGACGAGCAGTACTTC
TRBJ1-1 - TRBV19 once CASSDGLRGMNTEAFF TGTGCCAGTAGTGACGGTCTCCGAGGAATGAACACTGAAGCTTTCTTT
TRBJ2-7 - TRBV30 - CAWSGQEVYEQYF TGTGCCTGGAGTGGCCAGGAAGTTTACGAGCAGTACTTC
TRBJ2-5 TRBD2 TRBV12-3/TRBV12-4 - CASSPGLEETQYF TGTGCCAGCAGCCCGGGACTAGAGGAGACCCAGTACTTC
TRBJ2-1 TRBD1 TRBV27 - CASSLTDRGGEQFF TGTGCCAGCAGTTTAACGGACAGGGGGGGTGAGCAGTTCTTC
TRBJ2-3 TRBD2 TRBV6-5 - CASSKLAGVTDTQYF TGTGCCAGCAGTAAACTAGCGGGGGTCACAGATACGCAGTATTTT
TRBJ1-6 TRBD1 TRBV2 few CASSERILGQGASPLHF TGTGCCAGCAGTGAGAGGATCCTGGGACAGGGGGCTTCACCCCTCCACTTT
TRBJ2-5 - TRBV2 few CASSEWWETQYF TGTGCCAGCAGTGAATGGTGGGAGACCCAGTACTTC
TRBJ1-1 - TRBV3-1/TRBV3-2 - CASSLTGRFSGSMNTEAFF TGTGCCAGCAGCCTAACGGGGAGATTTTCGGGATCCATGAACACTGAAGCTTTCTTT
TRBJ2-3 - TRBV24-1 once CATSVGGGRVSDTQYF TGTGCCACCAGTGTAGGCGGGGGCAGAGTTTCAGATACGCAGTATTTT
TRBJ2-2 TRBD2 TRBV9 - CASSVATSGSDGELFF TGTGCCAGCAGCGTAGCTACTAGCGGGTCGGACGGGGAGCTGTTTTTT
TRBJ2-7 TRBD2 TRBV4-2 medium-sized CASRYGLAGDYEQYF TGTGCCAGCAGATACGGACTAGCGGGAGACTACGAGCAGTACTTC
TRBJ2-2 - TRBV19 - CASSRPQGSGNTGELFF TGTGCCAGTAGTCGCCCCCAAGGTAGCGGGAACACCGGGGAGCTGTTTTTT
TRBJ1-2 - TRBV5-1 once CASSPWGGARGGYTF TGCGCCAGCAGCCCCTGGGGGGGAGCCCGAGGGGGCTACACCTTC
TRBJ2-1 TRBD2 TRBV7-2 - CASRPGLLAGGALEQFF TGTGCCAGCAGACCCGGCCTTCTAGCGGGAGGAGCCCTAGAGCAGTTCTTC
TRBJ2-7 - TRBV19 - CASTTAGGYEQYF TGTGCCAGTACTACGGCAGGGGGGTACGAGCAGTACTTC
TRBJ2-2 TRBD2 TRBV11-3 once CASSLEARTSGNTGELFF TGTGCCAGCAGCCTAGAAGCGCGGACTAGCGGGAACACCGGGGAGCTGTTTTTT
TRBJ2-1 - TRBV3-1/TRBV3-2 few CASSQEGGSNEQFF TGTGCCAGCAGCCAAGAAGGCGGGTCCAATGAGCAGTTCTTC